Described below is a single T cell receptor beta chain sequence and its context. Donors were grouped by their self-reported clinical history. The data derive from a study of blood T cell repertoires in COVID-19. Study information: T cells, B-cell-depleted T cells, or PBMCs supplied cDNA or gDNA.

The CDR3 has 11 residues. V dropped 5 bases and J dropped 5 bases, with 7 bases sitting between them. Germline-derived CDR1 and CDR2 are LGHDT and YNNKEL (reference sequence). Authors' analysis steps: Amplifying reference gene primers gave estimates of nucleated cell counts. TCRdb's copy holds only in-frame clones and misses some; the assay was immunoSEQ multiplex PCR. The V and J calls and the clone size are those of that table, but D and trimming were determined from the DNA. The sample has 470,000 or so clones, around nine tenths seen once. The sequence was obtained from a woman aged 18-29 years with acute COVID-19. Sequences were obtained from PBMCs or T cells enriched from blood (not recorded which). V is TRBV3-1 (or the pseudogene TRBV3-2) and J is TRBJ2-7, with D unclear. CDR3 sequence reads: CASSSNNEQYF. The CDR3 bases are TGTGCCAGCAGCTCAAACAACGAGCAGTACTTC.